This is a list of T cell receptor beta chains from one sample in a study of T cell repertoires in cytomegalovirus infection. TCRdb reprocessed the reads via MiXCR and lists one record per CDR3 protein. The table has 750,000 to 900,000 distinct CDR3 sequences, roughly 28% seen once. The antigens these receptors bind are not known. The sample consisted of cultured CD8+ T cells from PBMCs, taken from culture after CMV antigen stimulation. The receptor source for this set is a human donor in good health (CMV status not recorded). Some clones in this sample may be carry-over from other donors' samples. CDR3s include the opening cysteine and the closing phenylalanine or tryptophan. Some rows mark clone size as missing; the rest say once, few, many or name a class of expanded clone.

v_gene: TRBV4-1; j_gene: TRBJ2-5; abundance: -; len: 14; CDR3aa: CASSQDRGQKTQYF
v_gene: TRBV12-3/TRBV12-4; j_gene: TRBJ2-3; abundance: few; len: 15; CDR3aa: CASSPLGTSGDTQYF
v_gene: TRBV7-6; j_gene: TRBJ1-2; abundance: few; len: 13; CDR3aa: CASSSTGFYGYTF
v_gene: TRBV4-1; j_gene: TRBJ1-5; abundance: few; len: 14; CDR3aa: CASSLDILNQPQHF
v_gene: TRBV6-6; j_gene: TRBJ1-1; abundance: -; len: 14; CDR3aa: CASSYSTPGTEAFF
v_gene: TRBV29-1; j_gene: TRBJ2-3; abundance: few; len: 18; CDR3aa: CSVEWGGSGGFLTDTQYF
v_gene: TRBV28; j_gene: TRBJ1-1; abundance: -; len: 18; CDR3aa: CASISPPYVLNMNTEAFF
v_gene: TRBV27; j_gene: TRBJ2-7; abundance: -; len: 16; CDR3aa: CASSDFGTGIAYEQYF
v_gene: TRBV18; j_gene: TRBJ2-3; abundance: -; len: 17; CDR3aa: CASSPGGLAGLTDTQYF
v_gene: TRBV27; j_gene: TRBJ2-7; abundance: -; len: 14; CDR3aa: CASIATGAGYEQYF
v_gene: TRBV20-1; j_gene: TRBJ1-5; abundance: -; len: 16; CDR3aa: CSARAESSDSNQPQHF
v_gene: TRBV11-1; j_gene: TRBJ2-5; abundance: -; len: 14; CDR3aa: CASSVTGNGETQYF
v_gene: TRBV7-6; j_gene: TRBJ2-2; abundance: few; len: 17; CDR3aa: CASSNTRGGAHTGELFF
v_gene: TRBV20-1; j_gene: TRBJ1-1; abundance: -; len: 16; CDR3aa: CSARDMNRGMNTEAFF